This is a list of T cell receptor beta chains from one sample in a study of blood T cell repertoires in COVID-19. The assay was immunoSEQ multiplex PCR, and TCRdb's table has in-frame clones only and misses some. The sample holds about 300,000 clones, around 89% seen once. Specimen: peripheral blood. The receptors were sampled from a man aged 40-50 years with acute or convalescent COVID-19. Both conserved end residues are part of each CDR3. Each record gives: J gene, D gene, clone size, V gene, CDR3 DNA, CDR3 protein. D genes are given only for firm matches. Not every row has a clone size; where given, it reads once, few, many or a size class.

TRBJ2-6 | - | - | TRBV10-1 | TGCGCCAGCAGTGATGGACAGCACTCTGGGGCCAACGTCCTGACTTTC | CASSDGQHSGANVLTF
TRBJ1-6 | TRBD1 | once | TRBV11-2 | TGTGCCAGCAGCTTAGCCGGGACAGGGACTTCACCCCTCCACTTT | CASSLAGTGTSPLHF
TRBJ2-7 | - | - | TRBV27 | TGTGCCAGCAGTTTATCAGGGGAAGGAGGGTACTACGAGCAGTACTTC | CASSLSGEGGYYEQYF
TRBJ2-1 | TRBD2 | - | TRBV24-1 | TGTGCCACCAGTGGTTACAAAGCGGGGGGGCTCAATGAGCAGTTCTTC | CATSGYKAGGLNEQFF
TRBJ1-5 | - | - | TRBV5-5 | TGTGCCAGCAGCCTAACAGGGTACTATCAGCCCCAGCATTTT | CASSLTGYYQPQHF
TRBJ2-7 | - | - | TRBV11-2 | TGTGCCAGCAGCCGGGGGAACGGTCTCGGCGAGCAGTACTTC | CASSRGNGLGEQYF
TRBJ2-7 | - | - | TRBV11-2 | TGTGCCAGCAGCGCCAACACAGGCCTTAGCTCCTACGAGCAGTACTTC | CASSANTGLSSYEQYF
TRBJ1-5 | - | - | TRBV7-2 | TGTGCCAGCAGCTTAGAGGGAGGAGTAAGCAATCAGCCCCAGCATTTT | CASSLEGGVSNQPQHF
TRBJ1-5 | - | - | TRBV10-3 | TGTGCCATCAGTGAGTCGGGGCAGGCAGGCAATCAGCCCCAGCATTTT | CAISESGQAGNQPQHF
TRBJ2-1 | - | - | TRBV19 | TGTGCCAGTAGTAGAGCACGGGGAGCCTACAATGAGCAGTTCTTC | CASSRARGAYNEQFF
TRBJ1-6 | TRBD1 | - | TRBV9 | TGTGCCAGCAGCGGGTGGACAGGGCAAAATTCACCCCTCCACTTT | CASSGWTGQNSPLHF
TRBJ2-3 | TRBD2 | - | TRBV9 | TGTGCCAGCAGCGTAGGCCCAGCGGGGGGACGCACAGATACGCAGTATTTT | CASSVGPAGGRTDTQYF
TRBJ1-1 | - | - | TRBV5-1 | TGCGCCAGCAGCGCGGGTTCAAGCGGCACTGAAGCTTTCTTT | CASSAGSSGTEAFF
TRBJ2-1 | TRBD2 | - | TRBV6-5 | TGTGCCAGCACCGCCCCGAGCGGGGGTTACAATGAGCAGTTCTTC | CASTAPSGGYNEQFF
TRBJ2-7 | - | - | TRBV19 | TGTGCCAGTAGCCGCAGGGCCCTTACCTACGAGCAGTACTTC | CASSRRALTYEQYF
TRBJ1-5 | TRBD1 | - | TRBV6-5 | TGTGCCAGCAGCCCGCAAGGGACAGTCCCCCAGCCCCAGCATTTT | CASSPQGTVPQPQHF
TRBJ2-5 | - | - | TRBV27 | TGTGCCAGCAGTTTAGCCGGGACTCCTGAAGAGACCCAGTACTTC | CASSLAGTPEETQYF
TRBJ2-1 | - | - | TRBV9 | TGTGCCAGCAGCTCCGGGAATCTTTTAGGCGATGAGCAGTTCTTC | CASSSGNLLGDEQFF